Sequencing of this T cell receptor beta chain was carried out in a study of blood T cell repertoires in COVID-19. The overall study: Sample material is recorded as cDNA or gDNA derived from T cells, B-cell-depleted T cells, or PBMCs.

V was cut by 4 bases and J by 1 base, with 10 bases left in between. The germline V gene encodes CDR1 MGHRA and CDR2 YSYEKL. The CDR3 extends over 14 amino acids. This clone was observed a handful of times. Methods used by the authors: Estimation of nucleated cell counts relied on the amplification of reference gene primers. The repertoire was sequenced with immunoSEQ multiplex PCR; TCRdb's copy has only in-frame clones and lacks some. The V and J calls and clone size come from that table; D and trimming were worked out from the DNA. The data contain about 110,000 clones, roughly nine tenths of them singletons.

This receptor was obtained from a human donor in a cohort sampled during active COVID-19. Sequenced input: peripheral blood. The J gene is TRBJ1-1, the V gene TRBV4-1; D is perhaps TRBD1 (5 bases). The CDR3 spells CASSPIDRNTEAFF. In DNA, the CDR3 is TGCGCCAGCAGCCCGATAGACAGGAACACTGAAGCTTTCTTT.